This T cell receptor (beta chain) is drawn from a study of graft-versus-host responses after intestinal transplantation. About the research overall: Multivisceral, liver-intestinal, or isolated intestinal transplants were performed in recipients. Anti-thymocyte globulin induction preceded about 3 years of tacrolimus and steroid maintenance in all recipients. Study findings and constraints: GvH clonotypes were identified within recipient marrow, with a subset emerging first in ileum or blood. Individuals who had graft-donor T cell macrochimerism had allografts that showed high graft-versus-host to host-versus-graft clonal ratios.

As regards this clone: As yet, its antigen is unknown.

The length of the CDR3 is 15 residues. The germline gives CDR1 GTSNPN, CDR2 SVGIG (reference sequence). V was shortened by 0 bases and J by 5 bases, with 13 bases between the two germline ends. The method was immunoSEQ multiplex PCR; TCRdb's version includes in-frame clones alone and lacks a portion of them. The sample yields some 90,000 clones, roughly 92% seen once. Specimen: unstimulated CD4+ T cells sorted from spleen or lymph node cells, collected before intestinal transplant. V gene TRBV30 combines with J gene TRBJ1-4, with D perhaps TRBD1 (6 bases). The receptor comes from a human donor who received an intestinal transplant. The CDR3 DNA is TGTGCCTGGAGTGTGGGGGGACACTCGAATGAAAAACTGTTTTTT. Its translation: CAWSVGGHSNEKLFF.